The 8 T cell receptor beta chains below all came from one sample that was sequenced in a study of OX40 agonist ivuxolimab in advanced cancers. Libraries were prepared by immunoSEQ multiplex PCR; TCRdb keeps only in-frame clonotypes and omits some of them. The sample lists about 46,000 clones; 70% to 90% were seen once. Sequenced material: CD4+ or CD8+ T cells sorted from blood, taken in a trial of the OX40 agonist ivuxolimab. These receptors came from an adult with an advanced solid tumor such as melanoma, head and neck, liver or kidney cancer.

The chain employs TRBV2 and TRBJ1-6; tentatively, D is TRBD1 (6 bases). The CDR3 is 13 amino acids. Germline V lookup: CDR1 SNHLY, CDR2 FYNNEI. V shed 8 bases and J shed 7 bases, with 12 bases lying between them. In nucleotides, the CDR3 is TGTGCCAGCCGCCTTACAGGGAATTCACCCCTCCACTTT. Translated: CASRLTGNSPLHF.

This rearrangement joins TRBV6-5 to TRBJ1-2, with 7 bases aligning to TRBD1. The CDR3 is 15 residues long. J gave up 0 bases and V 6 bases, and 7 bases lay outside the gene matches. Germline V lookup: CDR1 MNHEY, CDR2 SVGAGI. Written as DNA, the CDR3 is TGTGCCAGCAGACCCGACAGGGCTTCTAACTATGGCTACACCTTC. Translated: CASRPDRASNYGYTF.

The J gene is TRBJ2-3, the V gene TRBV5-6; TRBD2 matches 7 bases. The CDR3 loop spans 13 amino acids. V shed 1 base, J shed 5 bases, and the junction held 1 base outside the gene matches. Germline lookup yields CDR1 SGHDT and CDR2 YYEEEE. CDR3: CASSLPSGDTQYF. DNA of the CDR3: TGTGCCAGCAGCTTGCCTAGCGGAGATACGCAGTATTTT.

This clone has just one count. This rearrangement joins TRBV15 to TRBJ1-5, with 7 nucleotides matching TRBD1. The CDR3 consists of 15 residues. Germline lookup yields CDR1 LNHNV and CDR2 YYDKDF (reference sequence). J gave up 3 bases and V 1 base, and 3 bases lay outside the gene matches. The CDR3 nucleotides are TGTGCCACCAGCAGAGGACAGGGCCCCAATCAGCCCCAGCATTTT. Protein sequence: CATSRGQGPNQPQHF. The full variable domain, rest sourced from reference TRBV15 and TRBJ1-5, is DAMVIQNPRYQVTQFGKPVTLSCSQTLNHNVMYWYQQKSSQAPKLLFHYYDKDFNNEADTPDNFQSRRPNTSFCFLDIRSPGLGDTAMYLCATSRGQGPNQPQHFGDGTRLSIL.

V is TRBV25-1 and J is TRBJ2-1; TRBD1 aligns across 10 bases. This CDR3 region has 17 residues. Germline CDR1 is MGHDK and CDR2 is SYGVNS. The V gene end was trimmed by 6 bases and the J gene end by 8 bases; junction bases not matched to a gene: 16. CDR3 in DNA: TGTGCCAGCAGGGGTCCGGGACAGGGGCGGCGGGGGGATGAGCAGTTCTTC. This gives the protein CASRGPGQGRRGDEQFF. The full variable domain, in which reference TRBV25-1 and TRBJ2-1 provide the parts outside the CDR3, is EADIYQTPRYLVIGTGKKITLECSQTMGHDKMYWYQQDPGMELHLIHYSYGVNSTEKGDLSSESTVSRIRTEHFPLTLESARPSHTSQYLCASRGPGQGRRGDEQFFGPGTRLTVL.

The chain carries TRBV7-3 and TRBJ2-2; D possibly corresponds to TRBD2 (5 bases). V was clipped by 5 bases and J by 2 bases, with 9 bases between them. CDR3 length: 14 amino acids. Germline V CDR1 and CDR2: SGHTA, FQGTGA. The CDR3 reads CASSPGINTGELFF. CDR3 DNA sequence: TGTGCCAGCAGCCCCGGGATAAACACCGGGGAGCTGTTTTTT.

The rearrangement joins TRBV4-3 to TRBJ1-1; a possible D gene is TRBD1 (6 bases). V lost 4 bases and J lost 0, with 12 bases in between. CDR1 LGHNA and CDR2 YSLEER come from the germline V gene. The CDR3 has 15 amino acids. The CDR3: CASSLQQGLNTEAFF. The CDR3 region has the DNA TGCGCCAGCAGCCTACAACAGGGTCTGAACACTGAAGCTTTCTTT.

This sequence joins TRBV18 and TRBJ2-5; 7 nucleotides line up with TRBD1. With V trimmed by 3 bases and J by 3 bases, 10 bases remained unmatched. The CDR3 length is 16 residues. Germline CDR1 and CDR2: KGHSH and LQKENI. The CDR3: CASSPELTGTEETQYF. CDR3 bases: TGTGCCAGCTCACCTGAATTAACCGGGACAGAAGAGACCCAGTACTTC.